This TCR beta chain derives from a study of shared clonotypes between healthy human individuals. From CD4+ cells came CD45RA+ naive and CD45RA-negative memory subsets. In replicate PCRs of sorted subsets, roughly 200 ng DNA, tens of thousands of T cell genomes, was used. In the original processing: Without quality scores, immunoSEQ junctional reads could not be filtered like full-length reads. Libraries were prepared by immunoSEQ multiplex PCR; TCRdb keeps only in-frame clonotypes and omits some of them. V, J and clone size were drawn from that table, and D and trimming were deduced from the DNA. The sample contains some 630,000 clones, roughly 78% of which appear only once. As to this clone: Its antigen is undetermined.

Whole-study findings and limits: Against clonotypes common to all four donors, non-shared ones had lower generation probabilities.

CDR3 length equals 15 residues. Germline V gene sequence: CDR1 MNHNY, CDR2 SVGAGI (reference sequence). V lost 1 base, J lost 5 bases, and 11 bases lay in between. This sequence joins TRBV6-6 and TRBJ2-2; D gene uncertain. The sequence was obtained from a woman in her 30s in good health. Sequenced material: memory CD4+ T cells sorted from blood. Subset here: CD45RA-negative fraction. The CDR3 DNA is TGTGCCAGCAGTTACTTGGTAGGGCGGACCGGGGAGCTGTTTTTT. It encodes CASSYLVGRTGELFF.